This T cell receptor (beta chain) derives from a study of identical twins. Study-level points and caveats: Cross-sectional statistics, not tracking of the same donors, supported the conclusions. While abundant cord blood beta clonotypes carried fewer insertions, memory repertoires showed no such pattern. Out-of-frame beta sequences exhibited a weaker degree of excess twin sharing.

About this clonotype: Its specificity is not known.

Unique molecular identifiers were present on the cDNA, which also gained a universal primer site by template switching. TCRdb re-analysed the 5' RACE reads in MiXCR, keeping a single row per CDR3 protein. The sample shows 250,000 or so distinct CDR3 sequences, around 8% of them seen only once. Trimming stripped 4 bases from V and 0 bases from J, with 17 bases between. The CDR3 has 17 amino acids. CDR1 is SGHRS and CDR2 is YFSETQ in the germline V gene. These data also formed part of another study, on yellow fever vaccine responses in identical twins.

This chain uses TRBV5-1 with TRBJ2-1, with D perhaps given as TRBD1 or TRBD2 (6 bases each). Sequences were obtained from CD8+ T cells sorted from blood. The sequence was collected from a woman aged 18 to 35 in good health. CDR3 region: CASSPAGAGISYNEQFF. Here the CDR3 DNA reads TGCGCCAGCAGCCCGGCAGGGGCGGGGATCTCCTACAATGAGCAGTTCTTC.